This TCR beta chain emerged from a study of blood T cell repertoires in COVID-19. Original processing notes: Reference gene primer amplification in the assay estimated nucleated cell counts. This table comes from immunoSEQ multiplex PCR, and its TCRdb copy is limited to in-frame clones, with some not included. V and J calls and clone size are those listed in that table; D and trimming were worked out from the DNA. The table lists roughly 60,000 clones, 88% of them singletons. This CDR3 region has 14 residues. The V and J ends lost 7 bases and 5 bases respectively, with 14 bases between them. CDR1 MGHDK and CDR2 SYGVNS come from the germline V gene.

This chain joins TRBV25-1 and TRBJ1-4; D gene unclear. The source material was peripheral blood. This clonotype was sampled from a man aged 50-59 years with active COVID-19. The CDR3: CASTEEGKNEKLFF. The DNA for the CDR3 is TGTGCCAGCACCGAAGAGGGTAAAAATGAAAAACTGTTTTTT.